These T cell receptor beta chains were read from a single sample in a study of identical twins. TCRdb re-analysed the 5' RACE reads in MiXCR, keeping a single row per CDR3 protein. The data contain hundreds of thousands of distinct CDR3 sequences, over 15% of them singletons. The same specimen was also included in a second study, on T cells expressing NK-cell markers.

Sample: PBMCs. The source of these receptors is a woman between 18 and 29 years old in good health. Both conserved end residues are part of each CDR3. D genes are given only for firm matches. Expanded clones are given a class, and other clones once, few, many or no size at all.

D	V	size	J	DNA	CDR3
TRBD1	TRBV18	once	TRBJ1-1	TGTGCCAGCTCAGGGGACAGTCTTTTATCTGAAGCTTTCTTT	CASSGDSLLSEAFF
.	TRBV6-1	.	TRBJ1-6	TGTGCCAGCAGTCAAGGACAGTATAAGAATTCACCCCTCCACTTT	CASSQGQYKNSPLHF
.	TRBV7-2	few	TRBJ2-5	TGTGCCAGCAGCTTAGAGTTAGGACAAACGGCCCAGTACTTC	CASSLELGQTAQYF
TRBD2	TRBV7-9	few	TRBJ2-7	TGTGCCAGCAGCTTTCGGAGCGGGGGGCGTAGCTCCTACGAGCAGTACTTC	CASSFRSGGRSSYEQYF
TRBD2	TRBV9	.	TRBJ2-4	TGTGCCAGCAGCGTAGGGAGCGGGGGCGGGGACATTCAGTACTTC	CASSVGSGGGDIQYF
TRBD1	TRBV7-9	few	TRBJ1-2	TGTGCCAGCAGCGTTACAGGGGCCTACGATGGCTACACCTTC	CASSVTGAYDGYTF
.	TRBV7-9	few	TRBJ2-6	TGTGCCAGCAGAAGGGACTTCACTGGGGCCAACGTCCTGACTTTC	CASRRDFTGANVLTF
TRBD1	TRBV12-3/TRBV12-4	few	TRBJ2-3	TGTGCCAGCAGTTGGACAGGGGGCTGGACAGATACGCAGTATTTT	CASSWTGGWTDTQYF
.	TRBV3-1	few	TRBJ2-1	TGTGCCAGCAGCCAAGATTTTGGGGGAGGGGGAAATGAGCAGTTCTTC	CASSQDFGGGGNEQFF
TRBD2	TRBV11-2	.	TRBJ2-7	TGTGCCAGCAGCCTGGGGACTAGCGGGAGCCCTCTCCTCTCCTACGAGCAGTACTTC	CASSLGTSGSPLLSYEQYF
.	TRBV7-2	few	TRBJ2-5	TGTGCCAGCAGCTTAGTTCGAGGGATACAAGAGACCCAGTACTTC	CASSLVRGIQETQYF
.	TRBV28	.	TRBJ2-7	TGTGCCAGCCTTTCCACGGGCGGGAAAGAGGGCCCCTACGAGCAGTACTTC	CASLSTGGKEGPYEQYF
.	TRBV5-4	.	TRBJ2-5	TGTGCCAGCAGCTTCGCGCAGGATTTCCAAGAGACCCAGTACTTC	CASSFAQDFQETQYF
TRBD1	TRBV6-1	.	TRBJ1-2	TGTGCCAGCAGAACCGGACAGGGGGTGAGCTATGGCTACACCTTC	CASRTGQGVSYGYTF
.	TRBV20-1	many	TRBJ1-3	TGCAGTGCTAAGTGGGTCTCTGGAAACACCATATATTTT	CSAKWVSGNTIYF
TRBD2	TRBV19	once	TRBJ2-1	TGTGCCAGTAGTATTGAGCTAGCGGGATACAATGAGCAGTTCTTC	CASSIELAGYNEQFF
TRBD1	TRBV18	few	TRBJ1-2	TGTGCCAGCTCGGGACAGGTCTATGGCTACACCTTC	CASSGQVYGYTF
TRBD2	TRBV20-1	.	TRBJ2-1	TGCAGTGCCGATGGACTAGCGGGTCCTGTAGGGTACCATGAGCAGTTCTTC	CSADGLAGPVGYHEQFF
.	TRBV10-3	few	TRBJ1-2	TGTGCCATCAGTGAGTCCGAAGGGGTTTACACCTTC	CAISESEGVYTF
.	TRBV20-1	few	TRBJ1-1	TGCAGTGCTAAGAAGGGGACGGAGAACACTGAAGCTTTCTTT	CSAKKGTENTEAFF
.	TRBV3-1	.	TRBJ2-3	TGTGCCAGCAGCTTTCGAACTAGCCGTGAAGATACGCAGTATTTT	CASSFRTSREDTQYF
TRBD2	TRBV12-3/TRBV12-4	.	TRBJ2-3	TGTGCCAGCAAGGGCCTAGCGGGACCCAATACGCAGTATTTT	CASKGLAGPNTQYF
TRBD1	TRBV5-1	.	TRBJ1-1	TGCGCCAGCAGCTTGGGCGCCTTGGGACAGACTGAAGCTTTCTTT	CASSLGALGQTEAFF
TRBD2	TRBV7-9	.	TRBJ2-2	TGTGCCAGCAGCCAACTAGCGCCAAGCGGGGACACCGGGGAGCTGTTTTTT	CASSQLAPSGDTGELFF
.	TRBV11-2	.	TRBJ1-5	TGTGCCAGCAGCTTGAGCGGGGACTCTCAGCATTTT	CASSLSGDSQHF
.	TRBV20-1	.	TRBJ2-3	TGCAGTGCTAGGGCGTCTAGCACAGATACGCAGTATTTT	CSARASSTDTQYF
.	TRBV5-8	few	TRBJ2-1	TGTGCCAGCAGCTTTGACGACCACTTGGGGAATGAGCAGTTCTTC	CASSFDDHLGNEQFF
TRBD1	TRBV6-1	few	TRBJ2-2	TGTGCCAGCACTCCCTACTACAGGGGCAGCGGGGAGCTGTTTTTT	CASTPYYRGSGELFF
.	TRBV3-1	.	TRBJ2-3	TGTGCCACCTGCTCCTCCACTCGGGGCACAGATACGCAGTATTTT	CATCSSTRGTDTQYF
TRBD1	TRBV5-5	.	TRBJ1-2	TGTGCCAGCAGCTCATTACAGGGGATCTATGGCTACACCTTC	CASSSLQGIYGYTF
.	TRBV20-1	few	TRBJ2-4	TGCAGTGCTTCATTATTAGCCAAAAACATTCAGTACTTC	CSASLLAKNIQYF
.	TRBV30	.	TRBJ2-2	TGTGCCGGGTCTGGCAGGACTGGCACCGGGGAGCTGTTTTTT	CAGSGRTGTGELFF
TRBD2	TRBV29-1	few	TRBJ2-1	TGCAGCGTTATTCACCATCTAGCGGGGCGTGGCAATGAGCAGTTCTTC	CSVIHHLAGRGNEQFF
TRBD2	TRBV9	few	TRBJ2-7	TGTGCCAGCAGCACAACCGGGACTAGCGGTACCTACGAGCAGTACTTC	CASSTTGTSGTYEQYF
TRBD2	TRBV29-1	few	TRBJ2-3	TGCAGCGTCGACGGGGGGGTTGGAGATACGCAGTATTTT	CSVDGGVGDTQYF
.	TRBV6-5	few	TRBJ2-4	TGTGCCAGCAGTTACTCAAAGGTCGTGGTCAAAAACATTCAGTACTTC	CASSYSKVVVKNIQYF
TRBD1	TRBV20-1	.	TRBJ2-5	TGCAGTGCTAGTGACGGACAGGCGACCCAAGAGACCCAGTACTTC	CSASDGQATQETQYF
TRBD2	TRBV5-1	.	TRBJ2-1	TGCGCCAGCAGCCTGACTAGCGGGAGTCCTGAGCAGTTCTTC	CASSLTSGSPEQFF
.	TRBV7-2	few	TRBJ2-5	TGTGCCAGCAGCCGTTGGCAACAAGAGACCCAGTACTTC	CASSRWQQETQYF
.	TRBV12-3/TRBV12-4	.	TRBJ2-7	TGTGCCAGCAGTATTCCGGGAAATTACGAGCAGTACTTC	CASSIPGNYEQYF
.	TRBV12-3/TRBV12-4	few	TRBJ2-2	TGTGCCAGCACCCTCATCCCCGGGGAGCTGTTTTTT	CASTLIPGELFF
.	TRBV12-3/TRBV12-4	.	TRBJ1-3	TGTGCCAGCACAAGGGGACTGGCTGGAAACACCATATATTTT	CASTRGLAGNTIYF
.	TRBV12-3/TRBV12-4	.	TRBJ1-2	TGTGCCAGCAGTCCCACCCGGCCTGGCTACACCTTC	CASSPTRPGYTF